Sequencing of this T cell receptor (beta chain) was carried out in a study of T-cell memory formation after mild COVID-19. CDR3 size: 15 residues. In germline, CDR1 is DFQATT, CDR2 SNEGSKA (reference sequence). The trim removed 5 bases at V and 6 bases at J, leaving 13 bases unmatched. This clonotype came up a few times. TCRdb fed the 5' RACE reads into MiXCR, producing one record per CDR3 protein. This table has roughly 150,000 distinct CDR3 sequences, roughly 13% appearing once. Sequencing was carried out using PBMCs or a T cell subset sorted from them (not recorded which). The rearrangement joins TRBV20-1 to TRBJ1-2; 9 nucleotides align to TRBD1. This TCR derives from a young man who had mild COVID-19 (a few samples of this study predate the infection). Cell type and time point are not known. The CDR3 spells CSADMGGQGMDGYTF. The CDR3 DNA follows: TGCAGTGCTGACATGGGAGGACAGGGGATGGATGGCTACACCTTC.